The 15 T cell receptor beta chains below all came from one sample that was sequenced in a study of shared clonotypes between healthy human individuals. In the naive CD8 group, cells lacked CD45RO and were positively selected for CCR7, so terminally differentiated effector memory CD45RA+ cells were left out. TCRdb's copy holds only in-frame clones and misses some; the assay was immunoSEQ multiplex PCR. The repertoire holds millions of clones, less than 95% seen once, with around 1.1% in the top ten. The sequenced material came from naive CD8+ T cells sorted from blood. The source of these receptors is a man between 18 and 35 years old in good health.

The V call is TRBV11-2, the J call TRBJ2-5, with 9 nucleotides matching TRBD2. Germline assignment: CDR1 SGHAT and CDR2 FQNNGV. The CDR3 is 17 amino acids. The junction had 12 bases not matched to a gene; V was cut back by 3 bases and J by 4 bases. The CDR3 loop reads CASSFGHGGRAGETQYF. In DNA, the CDR3 is TGTGCCAGCAGCTTCGGGCACGGCGGGAGGGCCGGAGAGACCCAGTACTTC.

This chain connects TRBV5-1 to TRBJ2-1; no clear D gene. CDR1 and CDR2 from the germline V gene are SGHRS and YFSETQ. The CDR3 length is 16 residues. Trimming left V 2 bases short and J 5 bases short, with 17 bases between. CDR3: CASSLWSGTINNEQFF. Written as DNA, the CDR3 is TGCGCCAGCAGCTTATGGTCGGGCACAATCAACAATGAGCAGTTCTTC.

The table lists this clone with a few counts. The chain links TRBV13 to TRBJ2-2; 10 positions agree with TRBD1. Germline CDR1 is PRHDT and CDR2 is FYEKMQ (reference sequence). Trimming removed 5 bases from V and 5 bases from J; junction bases left unmatched: 5. There are 15 residues in the CDR3. The CDR3 sequence is CASSNRQGATGELFF. CDR3 DNA sequence: TGTGCCAGCAGCAACCGACAGGGGGCGACCGGGGAGCTGTTTTTT.

The CDR3 region is CSARPTEGAFF. DNA of the CDR3: TGCAGTGCTAGGCCGACCGAGGGGGCTTTCTTT. The rearrangement uses TRBV20-1 and TRBJ1-1; D is possibly TRBD1 (5 bases). Deletions cut 3 bases from V and 11 bases from J, with 13 bases between. This CDR3 comprises 11 residues. CDR1 DFQATT and CDR2 SNEGSKA come from the germline V gene (reference sequence).

This sequence joins TRBV27 and TRBJ2-3; D perhaps matches TRBD2 (7 bases). Trimming cost V 2 bases and J 0 bases, with 9 bases left between them. This CDR3 is 15 amino acids long. From germline, CDR1 is MNHEY and CDR2 SMNVEV (reference sequence). The CDR3 bases are TGTGCCAGCAGTTTAGGGGGGGCGAGCACAGATACGCAGTATTTT. Amino acids: CASSLGGASTDTQYF.

About this clone itself: Additional DNA sequences in this sample encode the identical CDR3. The chain employs TRBV7-2 and TRBJ2-7, with unresolved D. The CDR3 length is 13 residues. Trimming shortened V by 1 base and J by 7 bases, and 11 bases separated the two germline ends. Germline V gene lookup returns CDR1 SGHTA and CDR2 FQGNSA. CDR3 residues: CASSLVTGSEQYF. The DNA of the CDR3 is TGTGCCAGCAGCTTAGTTACGGGTAGTGAGCAGTACTTC.

The rearrangement uses TRBV10-2 and TRBJ2-7, with D unclear. V lost 3 bases, J lost 6 bases, and 9 bases lay in between. This CDR3 spans 12 amino acids. CDR1 and CDR2 (germline): WSHSY, SAAADI. The CDR3 sequence: CASSDGLGEQYF. For the CDR3, the DNA is TGCGCCAGCAGTGATGGGTTGGGCGAGCAGTACTTC.

V is TRBV6-5 and J is TRBJ1-1; D is perhaps TRBD1 (6 bases). The CDR3 is 14 residues long. The germline V gene encodes CDR1 MNHEY and CDR2 SVGAGI. The germline V and J ends were trimmed by 2 bases and 2 bases, with 9 bases remaining between them. CDR3 residues: CASSYRTDNTEAFF. CDR3 sequence (DNA): TGTGCCAGCAGTTACAGGACAGATAACACTGAAGCTTTCTTT.

CDR3 DNA: TGTGCCACGTCCCACAGGGGAGTCGACAATCAGCCCCAGCATTTT. Encoded protein: CATSHRGVDNQPQHF. The chain links TRBV15 to TRBJ1-5; 7 bases align to TRBD1. With 9 bases clipped from V and 3 bases from J, the junction kept 11 bases outside the gene matches. This CDR3 comprises 15 residues. CDR1 LNHNV and CDR2 YYDKDF come from the germline V gene (reference sequence).

The chain joins TRBV5-1 to TRBJ1-1, with D unclear. V was pared by 1 base and J by 2 bases, with 18 bases between. Germline V CDR1 and CDR2: SGHRS, YFSETQ. The CDR3 loop spans 17 amino acids. This chain's CDR3 is CASSLRRLHEGNTEAFF. CDR3 bases: TGCGCCAGCAGCTTGCGGCGTCTCCACGAGGGAAACACTGAAGCTTTCTTT. Full variable domain (remainder filled in from reference TRBV5-1 and TRBJ1-1): KAGVTQTPRYLIKTRGQQVTLSCSPISGHRSVSWYQQTPGQGLQFLFEYFSETQRNKGNFPGRFSGRQFSNSRSEMNVSTLELGDSALYLCASSLRRLHEGNTEAFFGQGTRLTVV.

This rearrangement joins TRBV18 to TRBJ1-4; D remains unclear. V dropped 2 bases and J dropped 1 base, with 17 bases sitting between them. CDR1 is KGHSH, CDR2 LQKENI, per germline. The CDR3 is made up of 18 amino acids. This CDR3 reads CASSPLGRQHETNEKLFF. The CDR3 DNA sequence: TGTGCCAGCTCACCATTGGGGAGGCAGCATGAAACTAATGAAAAACTGTTTTTT.

This clone was counted a single time. The rearrangement joins TRBV6-6 to TRBJ2-1, with 11 bases matching TRBD2. The V segment lost 2 bases and the J segment 7 bases; nucleotides outside the gene matches: 7. CDR3 size: 16 residues. Germline loops: CDR1 MNHNY, CDR2 SVGAGI (reference sequence). The CDR3 sequence is CASSYILAGVRNEQFF. The DNA of the CDR3 is TGTGCCAGCAGTTACATACTAGCGGGAGTGAGGAATGAGCAGTTCTTC.

This clone was seen just once. The chain uses TRBV21-1 and TRBJ2-7; the table's D gene call, TRBD1, was not cross checked with the DNA. TRBV21-1 is a pseudogene segment. The CDR3 is 13 amino acids. The DNA for the CDR3 is TGTGCCAGCAGCCACCTCAGGGGCGACGAGCAGTACTTC. Its translation: CASSHLRGDEQYF.

A note on this clone: This sample also contains other DNA sequences that code for the same CDR3. The chain is built from TRBV6-6 and TRBJ2-5, with D unclear. CDR3 size: 11 residues. Germline lookup yields CDR1 MNHNY and CDR2 SVGAGI (reference sequence). V lost 6 bases and J lost 4, with 6 bases in between. The CDR3 DNA is TGTGCCAGCAGCGGCGGAGAGACCCAGTACTTC. It encodes CASSGGETQYF.

The chain couples TRBV4-1 to TRBJ2-1; TRBD2 might be the D (7 bases). Germline V CDR1 and CDR2: MGHRA, YSYEKL. CDR3 length equals 18 residues. V gave up 5 bases and J gave up 0 bases, with 20 bases separating them. CDR3 loop: CASSGYGGGSSSYNEQFF. The CDR3 nucleotides read TGCGCCAGCAGCGGGTATGGGGGGGGCTCCAGCTCCTACAATGAGCAGTTCTTC.